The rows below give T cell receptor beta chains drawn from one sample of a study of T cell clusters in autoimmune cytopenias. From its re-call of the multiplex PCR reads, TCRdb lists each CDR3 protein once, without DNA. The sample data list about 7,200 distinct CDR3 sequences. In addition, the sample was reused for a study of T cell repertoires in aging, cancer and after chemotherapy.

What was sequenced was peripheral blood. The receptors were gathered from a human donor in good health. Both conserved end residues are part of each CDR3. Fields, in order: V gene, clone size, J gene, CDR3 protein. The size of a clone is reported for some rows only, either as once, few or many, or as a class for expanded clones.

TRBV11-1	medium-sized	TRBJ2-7	CASSLGGQEQYF
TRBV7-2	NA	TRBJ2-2	CASSSSGFRTGELFF
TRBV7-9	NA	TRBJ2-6	CASSDRVAGANVLTF
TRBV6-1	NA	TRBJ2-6	CASIPLGTSGANVLTF
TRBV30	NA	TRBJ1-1	CAWSGGPRNTEAFF
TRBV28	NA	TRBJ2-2	CASSSGTANTGELFF
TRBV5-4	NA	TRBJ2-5	CASSRGLQETQYF
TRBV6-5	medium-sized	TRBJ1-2	CASSRTGANGYTF
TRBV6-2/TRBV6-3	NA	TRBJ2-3	CASSSLPEADTQYF
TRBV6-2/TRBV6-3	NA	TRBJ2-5	CASRHRDRAGETQYF
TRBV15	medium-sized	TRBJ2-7	CATSRTGTMYEQYF
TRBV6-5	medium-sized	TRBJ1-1	CASMASSYTEAFF
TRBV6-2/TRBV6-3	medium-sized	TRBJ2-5	CASSYSGGSVETQYF
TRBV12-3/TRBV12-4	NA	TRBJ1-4	CASSWTDEKLFF
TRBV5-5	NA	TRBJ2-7	CASSSSIWHSYEQYF
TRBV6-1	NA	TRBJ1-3	CASSLNRGSGNTIYF
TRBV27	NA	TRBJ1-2	CASSLGYGGLYGYTF
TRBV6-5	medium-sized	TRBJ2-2	CASSAYRDTGELFF
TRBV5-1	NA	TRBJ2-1	CASRPPRLAGGNEQFF
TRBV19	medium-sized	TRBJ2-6	CASSIDTKRANVLTF
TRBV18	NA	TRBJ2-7	CASSPRSYEQYF
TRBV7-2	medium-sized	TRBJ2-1	CASSLGTVGEQFF
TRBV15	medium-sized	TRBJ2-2	CATSRGAGGPGGELFF
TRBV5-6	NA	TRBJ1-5	CASTASTGSNQPQHF
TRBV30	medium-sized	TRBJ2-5	CAWSVTGGETQYF
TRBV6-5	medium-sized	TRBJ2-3	CATQLTSTDTQYF
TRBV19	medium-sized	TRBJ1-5	CASSPAQGPQHF
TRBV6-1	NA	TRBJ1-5	CASSERARVSNQPQHF
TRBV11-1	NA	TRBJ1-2	CASSLDRGYGYTF